The 24 T cell receptor beta chains below come from one sample, sequenced in a study of blood T cell repertoires in COVID-19. The table came from immunoSEQ multiplex PCR; TCRdb's copy has only in-frame clones and leaves some out. This table holds approximately 200,000 clones, roughly 90% found once. The sequencing input was peripheral blood. Receptors were obtained from a woman aged 55 to 70 with acute or convalescent COVID-19.

The gene calls are TRBV18 and TRBJ2-1; D perhaps matches TRBD2 (5 bases). V lost 6 bases and J lost 2, with 14 bases in between. Germline CDR1 is KGHSH and CDR2 is LQKENI. The CDR3 runs 15 residues. The DNA of the CDR3 is TGTGCCAGCTCTCTAGGTGGGAGTACCTACAATGAGCAGTTCTTC. This codes for CASSLGGSTYNEQFF.

The gene calls are TRBV6-2 or TRBV6-3 and TRBJ2-5, with D uncertain. CDR1 is MNHEY, CDR2 SVGEGT, per germline. Between the trimmed V and J ends, which lost 0 bases and 3 bases, there was a span of 8 bases. The CDR3 sequence is 14 residues long. The chain's CDR3 is CASSYSNFKETQYF. DNA for the CDR3: TGTGCCAGCAGTTACTCGAACTTCAAAGAGACCCAGTACTTC.

This sequence joins TRBV19 and TRBJ2-1; 9 positions match TRBD1. Germline lookup yields CDR1 LNHDA and CDR2 SQIVND (reference sequence). This CDR3 contains 17 residues. Trimming at V came to 3 bases and at J to 3 bases, leaving 9 bases not matched to a gene. The CDR3 reads CASSILRTGVGYNEQFF. In DNA, the CDR3 is TGTGCCAGTAGTATCCTGAGGACAGGGGTGGGCTACAATGAGCAGTTCTTC.

This clone was found a few times. This chain links TRBV5-1 with TRBJ1-5, with a possible D match to TRBD1 (5 bases). The CDR3 covers 15 residues. V lost 1 base and J lost 1, with 9 bases in between. CDR1 and CDR2 from the germline V gene are SGHRS and YFSETQ. The CDR3 region has the DNA TGCGCCAGCAGCTTGAGCGGGGGGAGCAATCAGCCCCAGCATTTT. Translated, it gives CASSLSGGSNQPQHF.

The rearrangement joins TRBV4-2 to TRBJ1-3, with a tentative D call TRBD1 (5 bases). With 0 bases removed from V and 2 bases from J, the gap between germline ends came to 11 bases. Germline V CDR1 and CDR2: LGHNA, YNFKEQ. The CDR3 is made up of 16 amino acids. This CDR3 is CASSQELIRAGNTIYF. In DNA, the CDR3 is TGTGCCAGCAGCCAAGAATTGATCAGGGCTGGAAACACCATATATTTT.

The genes are TRBV5-1 and TRBJ2-3; 7 nucleotides align to TRBD2. V was pared by 4 bases and J by 2 bases, with 10 bases of the junction left unmatched. CDR1 and CDR2 from the germline V gene are SGHRS and YFSETQ. There are 16 residues in the CDR3. The CDR3 loop is CASSPGTIFTTDTQYF. In DNA form, the CDR3 reads TGCGCCAGCAGCCCCGGGACTATATTTACCACAGATACGCAGTATTTT.

This chain uses TRBV5-1 with TRBJ2-2; 7 positions agree with TRBD2. CDR3 length: 15 amino acids. V gave up 4 bases and J gave up 2 bases; unmatched junction bases: 5. In germline, CDR1 is SGHRS, CDR2 YFSETQ. The CDR3 region is CASSRSGVNTGELFF. CDR3 coding DNA: TGCGCCAGCAGCCGCAGCGGGGTTAACACCGGGGAGCTGTTTTTT.

V and J are TRBV7-9 and TRBJ1-1; a weak D match, TRBD1 (5 bases). The V gene lost 4 bases and the J gene lost 0 bases, with 12 bases spanning the gap. This CDR3 has 15 amino acids. CDR1 is SEHNR and CDR2 is FQNEAQ in the germline V gene (reference sequence). CDR3 residues: CASSSGFWMNTEAFF. The CDR3 DNA reads TGTGCCAGCAGCTCAGGGTTTTGGATGAACACTGAAGCTTTCTTT.

This chain joins TRBV15 and TRBJ2-5; tentative D call: TRBD2 (5 bases). The V and J ends lost 5 bases and 7 bases respectively, with 11 bases between them. The CDR3 has 12 amino acids. Germline CDR1 is LNHNV and CDR2 is YYDKDF (reference sequence). The CDR3 nucleotides are TGTGCCACCAGCCCCGCTCGGGGGACCCAGTACTTC. Translated: CATSPARGTQYF.

This clone is a singleton in its sample. V and J are TRBV5-4 and TRBJ1-1, with 7 bases aligning to TRBD1. The J segment lost 4 bases and the V segment lost 2 bases, leaving 8 bases of the junction unmatched. The CDR3 length is 15 residues. The germline gives CDR1 SGHNT, CDR2 YYREEE (reference sequence). CDR3 nucleotide sequence: TGTGCCAGCAGCTTACCTACAGGGGCGGCCACTGAAGCTTTCTTT. Residues: CASSLPTGAATEAFF.

The rearrangement joins TRBV19 to TRBJ2-1, with unresolved D. Trimming took off 4 bases at V and 4 bases at J, with 11 bases between the two ends. This CDR3 spans 14 amino acids. From germline, CDR1 is LNHDA and CDR2 SQIVND (reference sequence). For the CDR3, the DNA is TGTGCCAGTAGTAACGGTCCGATATACAATGAGCAGTTCTTC. Translating gives CASSNGPIYNEQFF.

The chain recombines TRBV6-2 or TRBV6-3 with TRBJ2-7; D not resolved. Germline CDR1 is MNHEY and CDR2 is SVGEGT. The V end was cut by 0 bases, the J end by 2 bases, with 5 bases between. The CDR3 is made up of 13 amino acids. The CDR3 here is CASSYSSPYEQYF. The CDR3 DNA sequence: TGTGCCAGCAGTTACTCGAGCCCCTACGAGCAGTACTTC.

This chain links TRBV25-1 with TRBJ1-4; no clear D. The germline gives CDR1 MGHDK, CDR2 SYGVNS. V was trimmed by 3 bases and J by 2 bases, leaving 10 bases between them. The CDR3 has 15 amino acids. The CDR3 loop is CASSDGWRTNEKLFF. The CDR3 DNA reads TGTGCCAGCAGTGACGGCTGGCGGACTAATGAAAAACTGTTTTTT.

This clone was seen only once. CDR3 protein: CASSLGTGLYPRFSGETQYF. Written as DNA, the CDR3 is TGCGCCAGCAGCTTGGGGACAGGGCTTTACCCTAGGTTCTCCGGAGAGACCCAGTACTTC. The V gene is TRBV5-1, the J gene TRBJ2-5; TRBD1 agrees at 8 bases. CDR1 is SGHRS, CDR2 YFSETQ, per germline. CDR3 length: 20 residues. V lost 0 bases, J lost 4 bases, and 20 bases stayed unmatched.

The CDR3 reads CSVAGTGFHEQYF. The CDR3 DNA is TGCAGCGTAGCCGGGACAGGGTTCCACGAGCAGTACTTC. V gene TRBV29-1 combines with J gene TRBJ2-7; 9 bases match TRBD1. V gave up 6 bases and J gave up 5 bases; unmatched junction bases: 8. Germline lookup yields CDR1 SQVTM and CDR2 ANQGSEA. The CDR3 loop spans 13 amino acids.

The V call is TRBV7-9, the J call TRBJ1-2, with D maybe TRBD1 (5 bases). This CDR3 contains 15 residues. V dropped 2 bases and J dropped 3 bases, with 13 bases sitting between them. From germline, CDR1 is SEHNR and CDR2 FQNEAQ (reference sequence). The CDR3 here is CASSLSFREDYGYTF. The CDR3 DNA reads as TGTGCCAGCAGCTTATCTTTCAGGGAGGACTATGGCTACACCTTC.

The V and J genes are TRBV5-5 and TRBJ2-5; perhaps TRBD1 as D (5 bases). V gave up 2 bases and J gave up 5 bases, with 7 bases separating them. The germline CDR1 and CDR2 sequences are SGHKS and YYEKEE (reference sequence). This CDR3 has 12 amino acids. The CDR3 loop is CASSFQGETQYF. The CDR3 bases are TGTGCCAGCAGCTTCCAGGGTGAGACCCAGTACTTC.

The chain combines TRBV12-5 with TRBJ2-2; TRBD2 matches 12 bases. This CDR3 has 17 residues. The J segment lost 4 bases and the V segment lost 5 bases, leaving 8 bases of the junction unmatched. Germline V gene sequence: CDR1 LGHNT, CDR2 FRNRAP. DNA for the CDR3: TGTGCTAGTGGTCAAAGACTAGCGGGAGTGGTCACCGGGGAGCTGTTTTTT. It encodes CASGQRLAGVVTGELFF.

This chain links TRBV18 with TRBJ1-2; TRBD1 aligns across 8 bases. V lost 3 bases to trimming and J lost 6 bases; unmatched junction nucleotides: 3. The CDR3 runs 13 residues. Germline V gene data show CDR1 as KGHSH and CDR2 as LQKENI. The CDR3 loop is CASSPDRANGYTF. The DNA for the CDR3 is TGTGCCAGCTCACCGGACAGGGCCAATGGCTACACCTTC.

This chain connects TRBV19 to TRBJ1-1; no clear D. From germline, CDR1 is LNHDA and CDR2 SQIVND (reference sequence). V lost 6 bases and J lost 1, with 9 bases in between. CDR3 size: 13 residues. The CDR3 is CASSTLGNTEAFF. The DNA for the CDR3 is TGTGCCAGTAGCACCCTAGGGAACACTGAAGCTTTCTTT.

The chain combines TRBV5-1 with TRBJ1-6, with 7 bases identical to TRBD1. Trimming took 5 bases from V and 7 from J; bases not matched to a gene: 3. Germline CDR1 is SGHRS and CDR2 is YFSETQ. CDR3 length: 13 residues. In DNA form, the CDR3 reads TGCGCCAGCAGACAGGGGACGAATTCACCCCTCCACTTT. Translated, it gives CASRQGTNSPLHF.

V is TRBV4-1 and J is TRBJ2-2; TRBD1 is a possible D gene (6 bases). The CDR3 consists of 15 residues. Per germline, CDR1 MGHRA and CDR2 YSYEKL. Trimming removed 0 bases from V and 5 bases from J, with 10 bases in between. CDR3 coding DNA: TGCGCCAGCAGCCAAGATACAGGGTGGACCGGGGAGCTGTTTTTT. This gives the protein CASSQDTGWTGELFF.

J is TRBJ1-5 and V is TRBV19, with 7 bases identical to TRBD1. The V gene end was trimmed by 4 bases and the J gene end by 6 bases; junction bases not matched to a gene: 6. CDR3 length equals 14 residues. CDR1 and CDR2 (germline): LNHDA, SQIVND (reference sequence). CDR3 in amino acids: CASSRDSSLQPQHF. DNA of the CDR3: TGTGCCAGTAGTAGGGACAGCAGCCTTCAGCCCCAGCATTTT.

The chain uses TRBV9 and TRBJ1-1; 10 bases agree with TRBD1. V was clipped by 3 bases and J by 4 bases; unmatched bases: 6. The CDR3 extends over 15 amino acids. Looked up from germline, CDR1 is SGDLS and CDR2 is YYNGEE. The CDR3 DNA sequence: TGTGCCAGCAGCGGGGCCGGGACAGGGGCCACTGAAGCTTTCTTT. Its translation: CASSGAGTGATEAFF.